This T cell receptor beta chain came from a study of CD8+ T cells in alopecia areata. In the study overall: Dosing spanned 6 to 18 months on tofacitinib, then 6 months off drug.

Extraction and reverse transcription of RNA yielded cDNA as the sequencing template. TCRdb's copy holds only in-frame clones and misses some; the assay was immunoSEQ multiplex PCR. The sample yields roughly 150,000 clones, roughly 48% seen once. The V gene's germline CDR1 is SQVTM and CDR2 ANQGSEA. The CDR3 has 12 residues. V lost 6 bases and J 3 bases, leaving 11 bases between the germline ends. Material for sequencing was CD4+ T cells sorted from blood. This TCR came from a human donor with alopecia areata. V gene TRBV29-1 combines with J gene TRBJ1-1; D is perhaps TRBD1 (5 bases). For the CDR3, the DNA is TGCAGCGTCGCCGGAGGGGACACTGAAGCTTTCTTT. Translating it yields CSVAGGDTEAFF.